Given below is one T cell receptor (beta chain) in context. The target antigen is unknown. Data came from immunoSEQ multiplex PCR; TCRdb stores just in-frame clones and leaves some out. The top ten hold roughly 5.3% of the sample, which has some 20,000 clones, 46% seen once. These data originate in a study of siplizumab effects on memory and regulatory T cells. Turning to the study itself: The pairing of mixed lymphocyte reactions set siplizumab at about 0.9 ug/mL against the absence of drug.

Germline CDR1 reads MNHNS; CDR2 reads SASEGT. The junction had 8 bases not matched to a gene; V was cut back by 11 bases and J by 4 bases. The CDR3 extends over 15 amino acids. Cells from the mixed lymphocyte reaction underwent coculture for 5 to 6 days at 37 degrees C. The source of this sequence is a human donor in good health; the cells came from an allogeneic mixed lymphocyte reaction. The chain has TRBV6-1 and TRBJ2-3; TRBD2 matches 14 bases. The sample was CFSE-low (dividing) CD4+ T cells sorted from an allogeneic mixed lymphocyte reaction. CDR3 coding DNA: TGTGCCGGGAGGACTAGCGGGGGGTCGGCAGATACGCAGTATTTT. This encodes CAGRTSGGSADTQYF.